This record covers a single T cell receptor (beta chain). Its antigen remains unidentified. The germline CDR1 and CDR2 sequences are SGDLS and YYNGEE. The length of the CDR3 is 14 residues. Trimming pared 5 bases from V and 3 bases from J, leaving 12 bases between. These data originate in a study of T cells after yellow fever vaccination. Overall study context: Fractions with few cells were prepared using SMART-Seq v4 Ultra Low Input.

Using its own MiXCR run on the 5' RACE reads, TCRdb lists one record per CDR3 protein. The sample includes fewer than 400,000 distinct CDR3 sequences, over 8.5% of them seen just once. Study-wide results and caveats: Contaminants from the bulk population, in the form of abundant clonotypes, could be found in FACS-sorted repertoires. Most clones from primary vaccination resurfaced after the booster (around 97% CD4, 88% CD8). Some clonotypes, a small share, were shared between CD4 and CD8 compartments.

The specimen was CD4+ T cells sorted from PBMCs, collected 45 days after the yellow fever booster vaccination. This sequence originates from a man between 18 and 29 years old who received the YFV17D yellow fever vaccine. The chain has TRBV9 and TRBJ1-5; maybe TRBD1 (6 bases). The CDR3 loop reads CASSNTGLNQPQHF. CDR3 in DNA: TGTGCCAGCAGTAATACAGGGCTCAATCAGCCCCAGCATTTT.